This T cell receptor beta chain was recorded in a study of blood T cell repertoires in COVID-19. This clone was seen once. TCRdb keeps only in-frame clones here, not all; method: immunoSEQ multiplex PCR. The sample comprises about 240,000 clones, 88% of which are singletons, and around 0.8% rests with the top ten. The V and J ends lost 3 bases and 9 bases, in that order; junction bases with no gene match: 5. This CDR3 comprises 14 residues. Germline-derived CDR1 and CDR2 are LGHNA and YSLEER. The sequence came from a woman between 25 and 40 years old with acute or convalescent COVID-19. Sequenced sample: peripheral blood. V usage is TRBV4-3 and J usage is TRBJ2-3, with 11 positions matching TRBD2. The CDR3 here is CASSQVAGGPTQYF. The CDR3 coding sequence is TGCGCCAGCAGCCAGGTAGCGGGAGGGCCCACGCAGTATTTT.